The T cell receptor (beta chain) described here comes from a study of OX40 agonist ivuxolimab in advanced cancers. For the study at large: Dose-escalation patients had hepatocellular carcinoma, melanoma, renal cell or head and neck cancer. Study observations and caveats: People who partly responded at 0.1-3.0 mg/kg had some of the least clonal expansion seen.

Turning to this clone: The antigen is undetermined.

This table comes from immunoSEQ multiplex PCR, and its TCRdb copy is limited to in-frame clones, with some not included. The sample records around 100,000 clones, 80% to 95% being singletons. Source: CD4+ or CD8+ T cells sorted from blood, taken in a trial of the OX40 agonist ivuxolimab. This receptor was identified in an adult with an advanced solid tumor such as melanoma, head and neck, liver or kidney cancer.

CDR3 nucleotides: TGTGCCAGCAGTGAGGTCCTAGCGGGGCAGGAGCAGTTCTTC. This encodes CASSEVLAGQEQFF. This sequence joins TRBV6-1 and TRBJ2-1, with 9 bases fitting TRBD2. The CDR3 sequence is 14 residues long. V trimming: 3 bases; J trimming: 10 bases; junction bases outside the gene matches: 7. The germline V gene encodes CDR1 MNHNS and CDR2 SASEGT.